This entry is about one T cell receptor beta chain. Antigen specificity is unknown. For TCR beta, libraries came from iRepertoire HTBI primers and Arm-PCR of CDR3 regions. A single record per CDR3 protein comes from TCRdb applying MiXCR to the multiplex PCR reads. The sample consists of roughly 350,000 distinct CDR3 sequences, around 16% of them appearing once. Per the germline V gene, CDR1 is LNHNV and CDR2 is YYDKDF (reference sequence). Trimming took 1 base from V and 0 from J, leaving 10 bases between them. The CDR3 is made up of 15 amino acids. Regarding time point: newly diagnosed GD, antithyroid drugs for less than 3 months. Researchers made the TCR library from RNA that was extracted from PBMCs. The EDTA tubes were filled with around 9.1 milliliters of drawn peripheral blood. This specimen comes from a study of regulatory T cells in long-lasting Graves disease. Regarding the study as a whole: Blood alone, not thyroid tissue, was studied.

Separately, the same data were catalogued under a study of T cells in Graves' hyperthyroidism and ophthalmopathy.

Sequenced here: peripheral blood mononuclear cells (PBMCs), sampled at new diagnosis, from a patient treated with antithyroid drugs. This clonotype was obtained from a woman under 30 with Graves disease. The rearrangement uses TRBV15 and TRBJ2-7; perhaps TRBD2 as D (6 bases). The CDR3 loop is CATSRAAGSSYEQYF. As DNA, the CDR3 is TGTGCCACCAGCAGAGCCGCGGGGAGCTCCTACGAGCAGTACTTC. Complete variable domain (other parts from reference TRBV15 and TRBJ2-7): DAMVIQNPRYQVTQFGKPVTLSCSQTLNHNVMYWYQQKSSQAPKLLFHYYDKDFNNEADTPDNFQSRRPNTSFCFLDIRSPGLGDTAMYLCATSRAAGSSYEQYFGPGTRLTVT.